This T cell receptor (beta chain) stems from a study of T-cell reconstitution after alpha-beta-depleted transplantation in children (dated by TCRdb to 2016 to 2017). For the wider study: Using TCR repertoire profiling, the study followed T-cell immune reconstitution in a quantitative way in children after TCRalphabeta/CD19-depleted allogeneic hematopoietic cell transplantation.

The receptor library was made with PCR. The sequencer was an Illumina HiSeq 2500. Molecular barcoding was employed in the preparation of TCR libraries, with unique molecular identifiers being used to normalize TCRbeta repertoire quantification. TCRdb reran the public reads through fastp at Q25 and MiXCR, keeping productive beta chains. Rows are combined by CDR3 protein, so each entry shows the most common genes and DNA. The sample table contains hundreds of thousands of distinct CDR3 sequences; only one count was recorded for about a sixth of them. The ten largest clonotypes hold less than 4% of the sample. As concerns this clonotype: It lacks a known antigen. No clone much larger than this one lies a single base away; base qualities are absent.

The source is a human donor who donated a stem cell graft to a child with acute lymphoblastic leukemia. The sequencing used PBMCs from the stem cell graft donor, collected from the stem cell graft.

The nucleotide sequence is TGCAGTGCTAGAGACTTTACGGGGGTCAGCACTGAAGCTTTCTTT. The resulting protein is CSARDFTGVSTEAFF. The sequence links TRBV20-1 to TRBJ1-1, with TRBD1 as a weak D call on 5 bases. A distance of 15 bases separates the germline ends of V and J, which lose 0 bases and 4 bases respectively. The CDR3, cysteine through phenylalanine, is 15 amino acids long. Only CDR3 DNA is held: 45 bases, read in frame from base 1. For CDR1 and CDR2, the germline V gene (reference sequence) lists DFQATT and SNEGSKA.